This is a list of T cell receptor beta chains from one sample in a study of blood T cells in healthy people across ages. TCRdb used MiXCR to reprocess the 5' RACE reads, holding one entry per CDR3 protein. The profile shows about 620,000 distinct CDR3 sequences, roughly 20% of them singletons. The sample consisted of blood. These TCRs come from a man between 65 and 80 years old in good health. Both conserved end residues are part of each CDR3. D genes are given only for firm matches. A clone size is listed for some rows: how often the clone was seen (once, few, many), or a class if it is expanded.

v_call	j_call	clone_size	d_call	cdr3_length	cdr3_aa	cdr3_nt
TRBV27	TRBJ2-7	many	TRBD2	13	CASSWRGVYEQYF	TGTGCCAGCAGTTGGCGGGGGGTCTACGAGCAGTACTTC
TRBV27	TRBJ2-7	few	TRBD1	16	CASSFNQGAPLYEQYF	TGTGCCAGCAGTTTTAATCAGGGGGCCCCTCTCTACGAGCAGTACTTC
TRBV10-3	TRBJ2-7	-	-	15	CAISESGGRSYEQYF	TGTGCCATCAGTGAGTCGGGGGGTCGTTCCTACGAGCAGTACTTC
TRBV6-5	TRBJ2-5	-	TRBD2	17	CACSYAGLAGDQETQYF	TGTGCCTGCAGTTACGCCGGACTAGCGGGGGACCAAGAGACCCAGTACTTC
TRBV7-9	TRBJ1-2	-	TRBD1	14	CASSLAGTGTGDTF	TGTGCCAGCAGCTTAGCTGGAACCGGGACAGGGGACACCTTC
TRBV30	TRBJ1-4	many	TRBD1	15	CAWSREGTATEKLFF	TGTGCCTGGAGCCGCGAGGGGACAGCAACTGAAAAACTGTTTTTT
TRBV20-1	TRBJ1-2	-	-	12	CSATPGVGGYTF	TGCAGTGCTACTCCAGGGGTCGGGGGCTACACCTTC
TRBV18	TRBJ2-2	few	TRBD1	16	CASSPLGTGNTGELFF	TGTGCCAGCTCACCACTGGGGACAGGGAACACCGGGGAGCTGTTTTTT
TRBV12-3/TRBV12-4	TRBJ2-5	few	TRBD1	17	CASSQTPGPDREETQYF	TGTGCCAGCAGTCAAACCCCCGGACCCGACAGGGAGGAGACCCAGTACTTC
TRBV6-6	TRBJ2-7	-	-	14	CASRFTGGDYEQYF	TGTGCCAGCAGATTTACAGGGGGGGATTACGAGCAGTACTTC
TRBV3-1	TRBJ2-4	many	-	15	CASSPPLSTKNIQYF	TGTGCCAGCAGCCCCCCTTTGAGCACCAAAAACATTCAGTACTTC
TRBV7-2	TRBJ2-2	-	-	13	CASSTTSLRELFF	TGTGCCAGCAGCACGACCAGCCTGAGGGAGCTGTTTTTT
TRBV6-2/TRBV6-3	TRBJ2-7	-	-	15	CASSYPGTSTYEQYF	TGTGCCAGCAGTTACCCTGGGACTTCAACCTACGAGCAGTACTTC
TRBV6-1	TRBJ2-7	few	TRBD1	14	CASSSGQMPYEQYF	TGTGCCAGCAGTTCGGGACAGATGCCCTACGAGCAGTACTTC
TRBV9	TRBJ2-1	few	-	14	CASSVEGRGNEQFF	TGTGCCAGCAGCGTAGAGGGCAGGGGCAATGAGCAGTTCTTC
TRBV2	TRBJ2-7	-	-	14	CASSEEVVSYEQYF	TGTGCCAGCAGTGAAGAGGTGGTAAGCTACGAGCAGTACTTC
TRBV7-2	TRBJ2-7	few	-	14	CASSLVGPRYEQYF	TGTGCCAGCAGCTTAGTTGGGCCTCGGTACGAGCAGTACTTC
TRBV20-1	TRBJ2-5	-	-	18	CSARDSYETDNVQETQYF	TGCAGTGCTAGAGATTCGTACGAGACAGATAATGTGCAAGAGACCCAGTACTTC
TRBV12-3/TRBV12-4	TRBJ2-5	few	TRBD2	14	CASRRGSVSETQYF	TGTGCCAGCAGGCGGGGGAGCGTCTCAGAGACCCAGTACTTC
TRBV24-1	TRBJ2-5	few	-	15	CATSDPGGLQETQYF	TGTGCCACCAGTGATCCGGGCGGTCTCCAAGAGACCCAGTACTTC
TRBV28	TRBJ2-1	-	-	17	CTSSSPPWVRGYNEQFF	TGTACCAGCAGTTCACCGCCCTGGGTTAGAGGGTACAATGAGCAGTTCTTC
TRBV5-8	TRBJ2-3	few	TRBD1	15	CASSLQGAWRDTQYF	TGTGCCAGCAGCTTACAGGGGGCTTGGAGAGATACGCAGTATTTT
TRBV5-1	TRBJ2-3	few	-	14	CASSRRGRTDTQYF	TGCGCCAGCAGCCGGAGGGGACGCACAGATACGCAGTATTTT